What follows are 25 T cell receptor beta chains derived from one specimen sequenced in a study of cytomegalovirus exposure and HLA in healthy donors. Vbeta (60) and Jbeta (13) primers were used in the PCR. The repertoire was sequenced with immunoSEQ multiplex PCR; TCRdb's copy has only in-frame clones and lacks some. This table has roughly 120,000 clones, roughly 82% appearing once. Sequencing used PBMCs. Source of these receptors: a woman aged 60-70 years in good health and CMV-seropositive.

The rearrangement uses TRBV7-2 and TRBJ2-3; 7 bases fit TRBD2. Trimming took 0 bases from V and 0 from J; bases not matched to a gene: 6. The CDR3 extends over 17 amino acids. Germline assignment: CDR1 SGHTA and CDR2 FQGNSA. CDR3: CASSLAKTSVSTDTQYF. The CDR3 DNA is TGTGCCAGCAGCTTAGCGAAAACTAGCGTAAGCACAGATACGCAGTATTTT.

This clone was observed a handful of times. This sequence joins TRBV7-2 and TRBJ2-7; 15 bases are shared with TRBD2. V was clipped by 5 bases and J by 3 bases; unmatched bases: 11. This CDR3 is 18 amino acids long. Germline V gene lookup returns CDR1 SGHTA and CDR2 FQGNSA. This CDR3 is CASSIGLAGGALDYEQYF. Written as DNA, the CDR3 is TGTGCCAGCAGCATCGGACTAGCGGGGGGGGCCTTAGACTACGAGCAGTACTTC.

The chain has TRBV15 and TRBJ1-1, with a tentative D call TRBD1 (5 bases). V was cut by 6 bases and J by 6 bases, with 20 bases left in between. The CDR3 has 15 residues. Germline V gives CDR1 LNHNV, CDR2 YYDKDF (reference sequence). Written as DNA, the CDR3 is TGTGCCACCAGTAAGACAGTGACGGGTCTCCCTGAAGCTTTCTTT. It is translated as CATSKTVTGLPEAFF.

This chain uses TRBV29-1 with TRBJ2-3; D gene ambiguous. In germline, CDR1 is SQVTM, CDR2 ANQGSEA. V was shortened by 5 bases and J by 0 bases, with 9 bases between the two germline ends. The CDR3 runs 13 residues. The CDR3 here is CSVLHSSTDTQYF. CDR3 in DNA: TGCAGCGTTTTGCATAGTAGCACAGATACGCAGTATTTT.

The V gene is TRBV5-4, the J gene TRBJ2-5, with 7 bases aligning to TRBD2. CDR3 length: 15 residues. Unmatched junction bases numbered 8, after V lost 1 base and J lost 5 bases. CDR1 SGHNT and CDR2 YYREEE come from the germline V gene (reference sequence). CDR3 in amino acids: CASSLRVSGIETQYF. DNA for the CDR3: TGTGCCAGCAGCTTGAGGGTGAGCGGGATCGAGACCCAGTACTTC.

The V gene is TRBV6-1, the J gene TRBJ2-3; D gene ambiguous. V was shortened by 7 bases and J by 2 bases, with 16 bases between the two germline ends. The CDR3 consists of 15 residues. CDR1 is MNHNS and CDR2 is SASEGT in the germline V gene. For the CDR3, the DNA is TGTGCCAGCACAAGTTACGGCAGGATCACAGATACGCAGTATTTT. This encodes CASTSYGRITDTQYF.

V is TRBV11-2 and J is TRBJ1-2, with D possibly TRBD1 on 6 matching bases. The CDR3 sequence is 16 residues long. In germline, CDR1 is SGHAT, CDR2 FQNNGV. V lost 2 bases to trimming and J lost 3 bases, with 16 bases between them. The CDR3 loop is CASSLNRDRIYYGYTF. For the CDR3, the DNA is TGTGCCAGCAGCTTAAACAGGGATAGGATTTACTATGGCTACACCTTC.

The chain joins TRBV20-1 to TRBJ2-5; tentative D call: TRBD2 (5 bases). V lost 8 bases, J lost 1 base, and 8 bases lay in between. CDR3 length equals 11 residues. Per germline, CDR1 DFQATT and CDR2 SNEGSKA (reference sequence). The chain's CDR3 is CSTGSQETQYF. In nucleotides, the CDR3 is TGCAGTACGGGGTCCCAAGAGACCCAGTACTTC.

The chain uses TRBV5-1 and TRBJ1-1; TRBD1 agrees at 9 bases. The CDR3 runs 14 residues. CDR1 is SGHRS and CDR2 is YFSETQ in the germline V gene. After removal of 4 bases from V and 6 bases from J, the junction contained 7 bases not matched to a gene. CDR3 amino acids: CASSLQGANSEAFF. The CDR3 coding sequence is TGCGCCAGCAGCCTACAGGGGGCTAACTCTGAAGCTTTCTTT.

CDR3 bases: TGTGCCAGCAGCCCACAGGGGGCTGTTGGGGCCAACGTCCTGACTTTC. Its translation is CASSPQGAVGANVLTF. V usage is TRBV7-2 and J usage is TRBJ2-6; 9 bases fit TRBD1. Germline CDR1 reads SGHTA; CDR2 reads FQGNSA. The CDR3 runs to 16 residues. V gave up 5 bases and J gave up 3 bases; unmatched junction bases: 5.

This clone was found a few times. The chain employs TRBV6-1 and TRBJ2-1, with 12 bases aligning to TRBD1. CDR1 MNHNS and CDR2 SASEGT come from the germline V gene. V lost 4 bases, J lost 9 bases, and 13 bases stayed unmatched. The CDR3 spans 17 residues. The CDR3 DNA sequence: TGTGCCAGCAGTGGAACCGGGACAGGGGGCGGAAGGGGTGAGCAGTTCTTC. It translates to CASSGTGTGGGRGEQFF.

This clone has a handful of counts. The V gene is TRBV19, the J gene TRBJ1-5, with D maybe TRBD1 (6 bases). V was cut by 6 bases and J by 0 bases, with 12 bases left in between. Germline lookup yields CDR1 LNHDA and CDR2 SQIVND (reference sequence). The CDR3 consists of 15 residues. The CDR3 spells CASSIQGYSNQPQHF. The CDR3 DNA reads TGTGCCAGTAGCATACAGGGATATAGCAATCAGCCCCAGCATTTT. Based on the CDR3 plus reference TRBV19 and TRBJ1-5, the full variable domain is DGGITQSPKYLFRKEGQNVTLSCEQNLNHDAMYWYRQDPGQGLRLIYYSQIVNDFQKGDIAEGYSVSREKKESFPLTVTSAQKNPTAFYLCASSIQGYSNQPQHFGDGTRLSIL.

The V and J genes are TRBV7-9 and TRBJ1-2; D gene uncertain. V gave up 0 bases and J gave up 7 bases, with 6 bases separating them. The CDR3 is made up of 12 amino acids. The germline V gene has CDR1 SEHNR and CDR2 FQNEAQ (reference sequence). DNA of the CDR3: TGTGCCAGCAGCTTAGCGCTAGGTGGCTACACCTTC. Translating gives CASSLALGGYTF.

This CDR3 is CAWRGVGTGSYEQYF. As DNA, the CDR3 is TGTGCCTGGAGGGGCGTGGGGACAGGGTCCTACGAGCAGTACTTC. This chain uses TRBV30 with TRBJ2-7; 9 positions match TRBD1. V shed 3 bases and J 1 base; nucleotides not matched to a gene: 7. The CDR3 covers 15 residues. Germline CDR1 reads GTSNPN; CDR2 reads SVGIG (reference sequence).

The J gene is TRBJ2-6, the V gene TRBV7-3, with a possible D match to TRBD1 (6 bases). Trimming left V 1 base short and J 0 bases short, with 13 bases between. Germline V gene lookup returns CDR1 SGHTA and CDR2 FQGTGA. The CDR3 is 18 amino acids. The CDR3, as DNA: TGTGCCAGCAGCTTAAAACGGGACACACTCTCTGGGGCCAACGTCCTGACTTTC. It encodes CASSLKRDTLSGANVLTF. Full variable domain (rest looked up from reference TRBV7-3 and TRBJ2-6): GAGVSQTPSNKVTEKGKYVELRCDPISGHTALYWYRQSLGQGPEFLIYFQGTGAADDSGLPNDRFFAVRPEGSVSTLKIQRTERGDSAVYLCASSLKRDTLSGANVLTFGAGSRLTVL.

The V and J genes are TRBV5-1 and TRBJ1-2, with D perhaps TRBD1 (6 bases). This CDR3 comprises 14 residues. Germline-derived CDR1 and CDR2 are SGHRS and YFSETQ. Deletions cut 2 bases from V and 2 bases from J, with 10 bases between. CDR3 sequence: CASSLQGGNYGYTF. The CDR3 DNA sequence: TGCGCCAGCAGCTTACAGGGAGGGAACTATGGCTACACCTTC.

The chain carries TRBV5-1 and TRBJ2-3; 8 bases map to TRBD2. CDR1 is SGHRS, CDR2 YFSETQ, per germline. V was pared by 2 bases and J by 2 bases, with 16 bases of the junction left unmatched. The CDR3 length is 19 residues. CDR3 sequence reads: CASSLFPSGSPSDTDTQYF. In DNA, the CDR3 is TGCGCCAGCAGCTTATTCCCTAGCGGGTCTCCTTCCGACACAGATACGCAGTATTTT.

This CDR3 reads CASKLGHSSYEQYF. DNA of the CDR3: TGTGCCAGCAAATTGGGTCACAGCTCCTACGAGCAGTACTTC. The rearrangement joins TRBV11-2 to TRBJ2-7; the D is unclear. The CDR3 runs 14 residues. The germline V gene encodes CDR1 SGHAT and CDR2 FQNNGV. V was trimmed by 7 bases and J by 0 bases, leaving 13 bases between them.

The table lists this clone with a count of one. An end of the junction differs from the germline gene, which may be a read error. This sequence joins TRBV7-7 and TRBJ2-3; TRBD1 matches at 8 bases. The CDR3 covers 18 residues. The germline gives CDR1 SSHAT, CDR2 FNYEAQ (reference sequence). DNA of the CDR3: TGTGCTAGCAGCTTCCCCTCTGGGACAGGAGGCTACTTGGATACGCAGTATTTT. Protein: CASSFPSGTGGYLDTQYF.

V usage is TRBV19 and J usage is TRBJ2-5; a weak D match, TRBD2 (5 bases). Trimming pared 7 bases from V and 2 bases from J, leaving 14 bases between. The CDR3 contains 14 residues. Germline values: CDR1 LNHDA, CDR2 SQIVND (reference sequence). CDR3 sequence reads: CASNPGSGQETQYF. The CDR3 DNA follows: TGTGCCAGTAATCCGGGGAGTGGGCAAGAGACCCAGTACTTC.

This clone came up once. J is TRBJ1-2 and V is TRBV4-3, with a weak D call TRBD1 (5 bases). CDR1 LGHNA and CDR2 YSLEER come from the germline V gene. V dropped 0 bases and J dropped 8 bases, with 10 bases sitting between them. CDR3 length equals 13 residues. The CDR3 loop is CASSQDWGEGYTF. The CDR3 DNA sequence: TGCGCCAGCAGCCAAGATTGGGGGGAGGGCTACACCTTC.

The V gene is TRBV7-2, the J gene TRBJ2-7; D is unclear. This CDR3 region has 12 residues. V was cut by 3 bases and J by 1 base, with 4 bases left in between. Germline loops: CDR1 SGHTA, CDR2 FQGNSA. CDR3: CASSFMSYEQYF. CDR3 coding DNA: TGTGCCAGCAGCTTCATGTCCTACGAGCAGTACTTC.

The rearrangement uses TRBV5-1 and TRBJ2-3; D is unclear. CDR3 length: 15 amino acids. The ends were cut back, 1 base at V and 2 bases at J, with 11 bases in the middle. Germline V gene lookup returns CDR1 SGHRS and CDR2 YFSETQ. CDR3 loop: CASSLTVPVTDTQYF. The CDR3 DNA follows: TGCGCCAGCAGCTTGACCGTTCCGGTCACAGATACGCAGTATTTT.

V is TRBV11-2 and J is TRBJ1-1, with TRBD1 identical over 7 bases. This CDR3 is 14 amino acids long. V was pared by 4 bases and J by 4 bases, with 6 bases of the junction left unmatched. Germline V gene data show CDR1 as SGHAT and CDR2 as FQNNGV. CDR3 DNA: TGTGCCAGCAGCTACTCGGGACAGAGCACTGAAGCTTTCTTT. Residues: CASSYSGQSTEAFF.

The chain carries TRBV4-3 and TRBJ2-2; 8 bases map to TRBD1. The CDR3 runs 17 residues. Looked up from germline, CDR1 is LGHNA and CDR2 is YSLEER. Trimming took 2 bases from V and 5 from J; bases not matched to a gene: 10. The CDR3 region has the DNA TGCGCCAGCAGCCAATATGATTGGACAGGGTATACCGGGGAGCTGTTTTTT. Its translation: CASSQYDWTGYTGELFF.